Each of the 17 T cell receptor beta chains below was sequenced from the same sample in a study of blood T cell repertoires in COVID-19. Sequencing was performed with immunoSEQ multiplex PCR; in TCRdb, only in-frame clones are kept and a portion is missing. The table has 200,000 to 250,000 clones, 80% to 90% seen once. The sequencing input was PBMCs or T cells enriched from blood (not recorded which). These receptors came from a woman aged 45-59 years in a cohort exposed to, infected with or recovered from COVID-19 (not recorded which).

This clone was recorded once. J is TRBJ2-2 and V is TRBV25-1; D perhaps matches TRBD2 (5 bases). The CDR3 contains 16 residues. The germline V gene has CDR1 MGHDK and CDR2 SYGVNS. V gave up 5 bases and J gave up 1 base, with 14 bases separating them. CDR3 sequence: CASSHARGMNTGELFF. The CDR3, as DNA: TGTGCCAGCAGTCACGCAAGAGGGATGAACACCGGGGAGCTGTTTTTT.

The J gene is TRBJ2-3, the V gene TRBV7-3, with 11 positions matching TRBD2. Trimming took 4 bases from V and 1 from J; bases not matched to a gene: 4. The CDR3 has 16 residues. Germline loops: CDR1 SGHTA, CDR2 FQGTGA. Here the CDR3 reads CASSYGTSGGTDTQYF. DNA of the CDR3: TGTGCCAGCAGCTACGGGACTAGCGGAGGCACAGATACGCAGTATTTT.

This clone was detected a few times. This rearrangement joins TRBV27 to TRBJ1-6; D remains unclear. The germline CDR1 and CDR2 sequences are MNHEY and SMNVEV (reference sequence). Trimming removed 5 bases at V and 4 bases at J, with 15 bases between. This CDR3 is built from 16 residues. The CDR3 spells CASSPRSQAYNSPLHF. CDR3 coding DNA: TGTGCCAGCAGTCCCCGCTCGCAGGCATATAATTCACCCCTCCACTTT.

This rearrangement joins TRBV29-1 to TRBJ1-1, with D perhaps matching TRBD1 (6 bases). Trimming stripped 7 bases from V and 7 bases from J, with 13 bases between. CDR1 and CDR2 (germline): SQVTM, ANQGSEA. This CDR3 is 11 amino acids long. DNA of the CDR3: TGCAGCGGCGGACAGCGGAATGAAGCTTTCTTT. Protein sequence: CSGGQRNEAFF. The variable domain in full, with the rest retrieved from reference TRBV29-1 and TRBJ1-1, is SAVISQKPSRDICQRGTSLTIQCQVDSQVTMMFWYRQQPGQSLTLIATANQGSEATYESGFVIDKFPISRPNLTFSTLTVSNMSPEDSSIYLCSGGQRNEAFFGQGTRLTVV.

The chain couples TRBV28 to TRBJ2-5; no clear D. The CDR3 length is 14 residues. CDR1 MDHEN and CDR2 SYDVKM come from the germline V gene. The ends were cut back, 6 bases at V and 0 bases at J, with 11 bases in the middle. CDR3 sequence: CASSLLLDQETQYF. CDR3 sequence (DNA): TGTGCCAGCAGCTTACTGTTAGACCAAGAGACCCAGTACTTC.

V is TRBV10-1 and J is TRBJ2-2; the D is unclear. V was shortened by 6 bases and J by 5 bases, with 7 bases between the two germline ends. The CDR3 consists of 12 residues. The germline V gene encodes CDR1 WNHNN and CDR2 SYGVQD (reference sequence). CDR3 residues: CASSPTTGELFF. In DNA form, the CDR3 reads TGCGCCAGCAGCCCCACTACCGGGGAGCTGTTTTTT.

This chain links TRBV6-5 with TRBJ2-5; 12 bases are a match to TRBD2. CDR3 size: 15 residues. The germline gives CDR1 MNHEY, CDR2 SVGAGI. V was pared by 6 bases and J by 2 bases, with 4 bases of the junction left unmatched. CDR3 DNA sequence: TGTGCCAGCAGCCGAGGGACTAGCGGGCAAGAGACCCAGTACTTC. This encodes CASSRGTSGQETQYF.

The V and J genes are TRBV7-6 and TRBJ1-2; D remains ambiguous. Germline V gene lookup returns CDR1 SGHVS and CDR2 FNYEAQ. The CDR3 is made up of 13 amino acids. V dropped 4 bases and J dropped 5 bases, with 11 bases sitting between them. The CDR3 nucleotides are TGTGCCAGCAGCTCCGGGGAAAGTTATGGCTACACCTTC. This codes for CASSSGESYGYTF.

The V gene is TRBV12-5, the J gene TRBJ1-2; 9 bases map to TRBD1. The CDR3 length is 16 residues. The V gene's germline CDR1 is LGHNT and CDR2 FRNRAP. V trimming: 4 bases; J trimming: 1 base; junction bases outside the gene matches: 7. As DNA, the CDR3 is TGTGCTAGTGGTTGGGGACAGGGCAACCTTAACTATGGCTACACCTTC. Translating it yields CASGWGQGNLNYGYTF. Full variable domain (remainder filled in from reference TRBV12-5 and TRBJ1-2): DARVTQTPRHKVTEMGQEVTMRCQPILGHNTVFWYRQTMMQGLELLAYFRNRAPLDDSGMPKDRFSAEMPDATLATLKIQPSEPRDSAVYFCASGWGQGNLNYGYTFGSGTRLTVV.

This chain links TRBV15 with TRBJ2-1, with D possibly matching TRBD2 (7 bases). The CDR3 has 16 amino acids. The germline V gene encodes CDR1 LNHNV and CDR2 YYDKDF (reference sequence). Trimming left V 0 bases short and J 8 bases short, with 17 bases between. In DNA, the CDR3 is TGTGCCACCAGCAGAGATTGGGGGGGGCGCAGGGATGAGCAGTTCTTC. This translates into CATSRDWGGRRDEQFF.

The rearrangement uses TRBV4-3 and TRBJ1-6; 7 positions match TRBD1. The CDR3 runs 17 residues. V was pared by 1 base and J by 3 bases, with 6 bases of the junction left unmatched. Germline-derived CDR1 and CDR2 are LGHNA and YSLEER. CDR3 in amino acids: CASSQGKGAFYNSPLHF. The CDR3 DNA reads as TGCGCCAGCAGCCAAGGGAAGGGGGCTTTCTATAATTCACCCCTCCACTTT.

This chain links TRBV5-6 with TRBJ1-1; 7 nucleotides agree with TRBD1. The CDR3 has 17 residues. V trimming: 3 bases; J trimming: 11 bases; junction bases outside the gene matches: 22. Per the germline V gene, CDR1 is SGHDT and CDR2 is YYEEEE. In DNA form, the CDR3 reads TGTGCCAGCAGCTCCACCAAGAGACAGGGATACTGGGTGTATGCTTTCTTT. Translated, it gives CASSSTKRQGYWVYAFF.

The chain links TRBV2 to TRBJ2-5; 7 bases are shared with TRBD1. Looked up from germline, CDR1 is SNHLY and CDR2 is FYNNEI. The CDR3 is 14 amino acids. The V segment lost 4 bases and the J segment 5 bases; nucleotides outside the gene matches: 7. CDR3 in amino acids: CASSADRARETQYF. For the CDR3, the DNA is TGTGCCAGCAGTGCCGACAGGGCTCGTGAGACCCAGTACTTC. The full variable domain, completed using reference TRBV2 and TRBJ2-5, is EPEVTQTPSHQVTQMGQEVILRCVPISNHLYFYWYRQILGQKVEFLVSFYNNEISEKSEIFDDQFSVERPDGSNFTLKIRSTKLEDSAMYFCASSADRARETQYFGPGTRLLVL.

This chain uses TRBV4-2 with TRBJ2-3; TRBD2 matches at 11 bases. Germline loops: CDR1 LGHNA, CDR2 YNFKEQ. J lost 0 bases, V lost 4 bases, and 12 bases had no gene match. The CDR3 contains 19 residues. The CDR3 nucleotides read TGTGCCAGCAGCCTAGCTAGCGGGGGGCAATCCTCTAGCACAGATACGCAGTATTTT. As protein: CASSLASGGQSSSTDTQYF.

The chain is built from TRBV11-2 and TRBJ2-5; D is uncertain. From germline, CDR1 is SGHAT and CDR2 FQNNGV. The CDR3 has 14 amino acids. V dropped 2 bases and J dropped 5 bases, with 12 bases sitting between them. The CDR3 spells CASSLPWPWETQYF. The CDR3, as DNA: TGTGCCAGCAGCTTACCCTGGCCTTGGGAGACCCAGTACTTC. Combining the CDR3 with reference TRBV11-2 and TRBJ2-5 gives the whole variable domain EAGVAQSPRYKIIEKRQSVAFWCNPISGHATLYWYQQILGQGPKLLIQFQNNGVVDDSQLPKDRFSAERLKGVDSTLKIQPAKLEDSAVYLCASSLPWPWETQYFGPGTRLLVL.

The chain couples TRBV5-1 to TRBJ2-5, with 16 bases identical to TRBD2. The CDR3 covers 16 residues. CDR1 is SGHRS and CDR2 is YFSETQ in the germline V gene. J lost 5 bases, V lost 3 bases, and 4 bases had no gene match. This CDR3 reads CASSSGTSGGAETQYF. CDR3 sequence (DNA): TGCGCCAGCAGCTCCGGGACTAGCGGGGGGGCGGAGACCCAGTACTTC.

The CDR3 DNA sequence: TGTGCCAGCAGCTTGGGGACAGCTTTTAATCAGCCCCAGCATTTT. Protein product: CASSLGTAFNQPQHF. This chain connects TRBV7-9 to TRBJ1-5, with 7 bases matching TRBD1. The CDR3 consists of 15 residues. Germline values: CDR1 SEHNR, CDR2 FQNEAQ (reference sequence). Trimming at V came to 3 bases and at J to 4 bases, leaving 6 bases not matched to a gene.